These 30 T cell receptor beta chains were sequenced from one sample in a study of T cells after yellow fever vaccination. MiXCR, run by TCRdb on the 5' RACE reads, gives a single entry per CDR3 protein. The table lists fewer than 650,000 distinct CDR3 sequences, roughly a fifth of them singletons. This specimen was PBMCs, taken roughly 20 days after the first yellow fever vaccination. These receptors were taken from a man younger than 30 who received the YFV17D yellow fever vaccine.

For this clonotype: The junction does not match germline at one end; this may be a read error. The chain links TRBV3-1 to TRBJ2-7; possibly TRBD1 or TRBD2 for D (7 bases each). Germline CDR1 LGHDT, CDR2 YNNKEL (reference sequence). The CDR3 is 16 amino acids. CDR3: CACSQPGGQRYYEQYF. CDR3 DNA sequence: TGTGCCTGCAGCCAACCGGGGGGACAGAGATACTACGAGCAGTACTTC.

This sequence joins TRBV5-1 and TRBJ1-6; D may be TRBD1 (5 bases). Trimming stripped 0 bases from V and 9 bases from J, with 13 bases between. The CDR3 covers 15 residues. Per the germline V gene, CDR1 is SGHRS and CDR2 is YFSETQ. The CDR3 region has the DNA TGCGCCAGCAGCTTGGCGGGGGATGAAGGTTCACCCCTCCACTTT. This gives the protein CASSLAGDEGSPLHF.

In this sample, this clonotype turned up a few times. The V gene is TRBV7-2, the J gene TRBJ2-1; D may correspond to TRBD1 or TRBD2 (6 bases each). This CDR3 has 15 residues. CDR1 is SGHTA and CDR2 is FQGNSA in the germline V gene. The V end lost 7 bases, the J end lost 0 bases, and 13 bases lay between the germline ends. The CDR3 loop reads CASTLRGPSYNEQFF. DNA of the CDR3: TGTGCCAGCACTCTCCGGGGGCCCTCCTACAATGAGCAGTTCTTC.

The table lists this clonotype with a few counts. This chain links TRBV4-3 with TRBJ1-2; TRBD1 matches 7 bases. The CDR3 runs to 14 residues. Germline V gene sequence: CDR1 LGHNA, CDR2 YSLEER. The V segment lost 4 bases and the J segment 6 bases; nucleotides outside the gene matches: 8. The CDR3 here is CASSRAQGGDGYTF. The CDR3 DNA reads TGCGCCAGCAGCCGAGCGCAGGGGGGCGATGGCTACACCTTC.

Only a few counts were recorded for this clonotype. This chain connects TRBV28 to TRBJ1-5, with a possible D match to TRBD1 (5 bases). V gave up 5 bases and J gave up 3 bases, with 14 bases separating them. Germline assignment: CDR1 MDHEN and CDR2 SYDVKM. The CDR3 is 15 residues long. DNA for the CDR3: TGTGCCAGCAGTCCGGGGGGTCCCCCCAATCAGCCCCAGCATTTT. Encoded protein: CASSPGGPPNQPQHF. The variable domain in full, with the rest retrieved from reference TRBV28 and TRBJ1-5, is DVKVTQSSRYLVKRTGEKVFLECVQDMDHENMFWYRQDPGLGLRLIYFSYDVKMKEKGDIPEGYSVSREKKERFSLILESASTNQTSMYLCASSPGGPPNQPQHFGDGTRLSIL.

The chain combines TRBV7-9 with TRBJ1-5, with 8 bases aligning to TRBD1. Germline V CDR1 and CDR2: SEHNR, FQNEAQ (reference sequence). Losses at the gene ends were 6 bases for V and 9 bases for J; bases not matched to a gene: 7. This CDR3 has 13 amino acids. This CDR3 reads CASRGQGFGPQHF. The DNA of the CDR3 is TGTGCCAGCAGAGGACAGGGTTTCGGGCCCCAGCATTTT.

This clonotype has only a few counts. V usage is TRBV10-3 and J usage is TRBJ2-5, with D maybe TRBD2 (5 bases). Trimming cost V 10 bases and J 0 bases, with 12 bases left between them. The CDR3 has 13 amino acids. Germline lookup yields CDR1 ENHRY and CDR2 SYGVKD. DNA of the CDR3: TGTGCCACCACGCGGGCAGACCAAGAGACCCAGTACTTC. It yields the protein CATTRADQETQYF.

The V gene is TRBV7-2, the J gene TRBJ2-7, with 7 bases aligning to TRBD1. V lost 5 bases and J lost 8; bases outside the gene matches: 15. From germline, CDR1 is SGHTA and CDR2 FQGNSA. The CDR3 has 15 residues. The chain's CDR3 is CASSPQGATGSKQYF. CDR3 nucleotides: TGTGCCAGCAGCCCGCAAGGAGCGACAGGGAGTAAGCAGTACTTC.

This clonotype was counted between two and nine times. V and J are TRBV13 and TRBJ2-1; 7 bases fit TRBD2. V shed 5 bases, J shed 8 bases, and the junction held 12 bases outside the gene matches. In germline, CDR1 is PRHDT, CDR2 FYEKMQ (reference sequence). There are 15 residues in the CDR3. CDR3 DNA: TGTGCCAGCAGCCTGGGGAGGGATGTTGTTGATGAGCAGTTCTTC. Protein product: CASSLGRDVVDEQFF.

The CDR3 nucleotides read TGCAGCGTTATACAGGGGAATCAGCCCCAGCATTTT. It codes for CSVIQGNQPQHF. The chain has TRBV29-1 and TRBJ1-5; TRBD1 matches 7 bases. Trimming cost V 5 bases and J 4 bases; bases outside gene matches: 2. Germline V gene data show CDR1 as SQVTM and CDR2 as ANQGSEA. This CDR3 spans 12 amino acids.

The chain recombines TRBV7-2 with TRBJ2-5; D may correspond to TRBD1 or TRBD2 (6 bases each). The V end lost 0 bases, the J end lost 4 bases, and 15 bases lay between the germline ends. The CDR3 consists of 16 residues. In germline, CDR1 is SGHTA, CDR2 FQGNSA. Here the CDR3 reads CASSLAGGGLGETQYF. CDR3 DNA sequence: TGTGCCAGCAGCTTAGCGGGGGGCGGATTAGGAGAGACCCAGTACTTC.

There are a few counts of this clonotype. The V gene is TRBV12-3 or TRBV12-4, the J gene TRBJ1-5; D unresolved. The CDR3 loop spans 15 amino acids. The V end lost 2 bases, the J end lost 1 base, and 9 bases lay between the germline ends. CDR3 loop: CASSLNFDSNQPQHF. CDR3 nucleotides: TGTGCCAGCAGTTTAAATTTCGACAGCAATCAGCCCCAGCATTTT.

The rearrangement links TRBV4-3 to TRBJ2-5, with 9 positions matching TRBD2. Germline V gene sequence: CDR1 LGHNA, CDR2 YSLEER. Trimming removed 0 bases from V and 5 bases from J; junction bases left unmatched: 7. This CDR3 has 16 residues. The CDR3 sequence: CASSQDLAGGVETQYF. CDR3 coding DNA: TGCGCCAGCAGCCAAGATCTCGCGGGGGGGGTTGAGACCCAGTACTTC.

The CDR3 nucleotides are TGTGCCAGCAGTTTATCGGGGGCGCGGTACACTGAAGCTTTCTTT. It yields the protein CASSLSGARYTEAFF. V gene TRBV12-3 or TRBV12-4 combines with J gene TRBJ1-1; weak D call: TRBD1 (6 bases). The CDR3 is 15 residues long. V was clipped by 2 bases and J by 3 bases, with 13 bases between them.

This clonotype has a count of ten or more. This chain uses TRBV27 with TRBJ2-3; D ambiguous. This CDR3 is built from 14 residues. Germline loops: CDR1 MNHEY, CDR2 SMNVEV (reference sequence). V shed 5 bases and J shed 1 base, with 10 bases lying between them. As DNA, the CDR3 is TGTGCCAGCAGTCCAGGTTTGGGCACAGATACGCAGTATTTT. Its translation is CASSPGLGTDTQYF.

The rearrangement joins TRBV27 to TRBJ2-7; D gene uncertain. This CDR3 has 11 amino acids. CDR1 and CDR2 (germline): MNHEY, SMNVEV (reference sequence). V was pared by 7 bases and J by 9 bases, with 13 bases between. The CDR3 here is CASKSASGQYV. The CDR3 coding sequence is TGTGCCAGCAAAAGTGCCTCTGGGCAGTACGTC.

This clonotype was seen only a few times. The chain couples TRBV30 to TRBJ2-3; the D gene is possibly TRBD1 (6 bases). CDR1 and CDR2 (germline): GTSNPN, SVGIG (reference sequence). Trimming pared 6 bases from V and 0 bases from J, leaving 13 bases between. The CDR3 runs 14 residues. For the CDR3, the DNA is TGTGCCTGCTGGGATAGGGGGAGCACAGATACGCAGTATTTT. This encodes CACWDRGSTDTQYF. The whole variable domain, filled in from reference TRBV30 and TRBJ2-3, reads SQTIHQWPATLVQPVGSPLSLECTVEGTSNPNLYWYRQAAGRGLQLLFYSVGIGQISSEVPQNLSASRPQDRQFILSSKKLLLSDSGFYLCACWDRGSTDTQYFGPGTRLTVL.

This clonotype was observed many times. The chain recombines TRBV11-2 with TRBJ2-7; 7 nucleotides match TRBD1. V lost 4 bases to trimming and J lost 2 bases; unmatched junction nucleotides: 2. The CDR3 loop spans 13 amino acids. The germline gives CDR1 SGHAT, CDR2 FQNNGV. CDR3 in DNA: TGTGCCAGCAGCTCCGGGACAGCCTACGAGCAGTACTTC. Its translation is CASSSGTAYEQYF. The full variable domain, completed using reference TRBV11-2 and TRBJ2-7, is EAGVAQSPRYKIIEKRQSVAFWCNPISGHATLYWYQQILGQGPKLLIQFQNNGVVDDSQLPKDRFSAERLKGVDSTLKIQPAKLEDSAVYLCASSSGTAYEQYFGPGTRLTVT.

The gene calls are TRBV6-1 and TRBJ1-1; a weak D match, TRBD1 (6 bases). V lost 5 bases and J lost 1, with 14 bases in between. The CDR3 consists of 15 residues. CDR1 and CDR2 (germline): MNHNS, SASEGT. CDR3 protein: CASSTTGTPNTEAFF. DNA for the CDR3: TGTGCCAGCAGTACAACCGGGACACCGAACACTGAAGCTTTCTTT.

Note on this clonotype: A read error may account for a junction end that differs from germline. This chain links TRBV14 with TRBJ2-1, with 10 bases that match TRBD2. This CDR3 region has 16 residues. Germline CDR1 is SGHDN and CDR2 is FVKESK. The CDR3 is CASSPIRGASGGERFF. The DNA of the CDR3 is TGTGCCAGCAGCCCAATTCGAGGGGCTAGCGGGGGAGAGCGGTTCTTC. The full variable domain, with the rest looked up from reference TRBV14 and TRBJ2-1, is EAGVTQFPSHSVIEKGQTVTLRCDPISGHDNLYWYRRVMGKEIKFLLHFVKESKQDESGMPNNRFLAERTGGTYSTLKVQPAELEDSGVYFCASSPIRGASGGERFFGPGTRLTVL.

This chain uses TRBV5-1 with TRBJ2-3; D gene uncertain. V was shortened by 5 bases and J by 0 bases, with 10 bases between the two germline ends. CDR3 length equals 14 residues. Germline V CDR1 and CDR2: SGHRS, YFSETQ. The CDR3 coding sequence is TGCGCCAGCAGGCCAGCCACGAGCACAGATACGCAGTATTTT. This encodes CASRPATSTDTQYF.

V gene TRBV20-1 combines with J gene TRBJ2-5, with D unclear. The germline gives CDR1 DFQATT, CDR2 SNEGSKA (reference sequence). The V end lost 1 base, the J end lost 2 bases, and 8 bases lay between the germline ends. The CDR3 is made up of 13 amino acids. DNA of the CDR3: TGCAGTGCTAGAGTCTTTGCGCAAGAGACCCAGTACTTC. Its translation: CSARVFAQETQYF.

This clonotype was found a few times. CDR3 in DNA: TGCGCCAGCAGCCAAGGAAGGGGAAGGGCAGATACGCAGTATTTT. Its translation is CASSQGRGRADTQYF. The J gene is TRBJ2-3, the V gene TRBV4-3, with D perhaps TRBD1 (5 bases). V lost 1 base and J 4 bases, leaving 12 bases between the germline ends. Germline CDR1 reads LGHNA; CDR2 reads YSLEER. This CDR3 has 15 residues.

This clonotype came up a few times. The CDR3 is CASSTTGLGETQYF. CDR3 DNA sequence: TGTGCCAGCAGCACGACAGGGCTGGGGGAGACCCAGTACTTC. The chain recombines TRBV5-6 with TRBJ2-5; 7 nucleotides line up with TRBD1. The V gene's germline CDR1 is SGHDT and CDR2 YYEEEE. CDR3 size: 14 residues. V lost 4 bases and J lost 5; bases outside the gene matches: 8.

J is TRBJ2-1 and V is TRBV20-1, with 8 bases matching TRBD2. CDR3 length: 15 amino acids. Germline lookup yields CDR1 DFQATT and CDR2 SNEGSKA (reference sequence). The CDR3 sequence: CSATPAAGAYNEQFF. DNA for the CDR3: TGCAGCGCCACCCCGGCAGCGGGGGCATACAATGAGCAGTTCTTC.

This chain uses TRBV3-1 with TRBJ2-5; D is possibly TRBD2 (5 bases). CDR1 and CDR2 from the germline V gene are LGHDT and YNNKEL (reference sequence). The germline V and J ends were trimmed by 1 base and 4 bases, with 10 bases remaining between them. CDR3 length: 14 amino acids. CDR3 nucleotides: TGTGCCAGCAGCCAAGGTTCTGGAGGAGAGACCCAGTACTTC. It yields the protein CASSQGSGGETQYF.

The CDR3, as DNA: TGCGCCAGCAGCCGACAACTGCGGGGGGTTTACAATGAGCAGTTCTTC. This codes for CASSRQLRGVYNEQFF. This rearrangement joins TRBV4-3 to TRBJ2-1, with TRBD2 matching 8 bases. After removal of 4 bases from V and 4 bases from J, the junction contained 9 bases not matched to a gene. Germline V gives CDR1 LGHNA, CDR2 YSLEER. The CDR3 has 16 amino acids.

In this sample, this clonotype turned up many times. The chain joins TRBV7-2 to TRBJ1-5; D possibly corresponds to TRBD1 (6 bases). Trimming took 5 bases from V and 2 from J, leaving 16 bases between them. The CDR3 sequence is 16 residues long. Germline V lookup: CDR1 SGHTA, CDR2 FQGNSA. DNA for the CDR3: TGTGCCAGCAGCCCAGGGGAGGGAATCGGCAATCAGCCCCAGCATTTT. Its protein product is CASSPGEGIGNQPQHF.

The CDR3 loop reads CASLRGDTGELFF. The CDR3 bases are TGCGCCAGCCTCCGGGGAGACACCGGGGAGCTGTTTTTT. The chain has TRBV5-1 and TRBJ2-2; D possibly corresponds to TRBD2 (5 bases). Germline V gene data show CDR1 as SGHRS and CDR2 as YFSETQ. V was shortened by 7 bases and J by 3 bases, with 10 bases between the two germline ends. The CDR3 covers 13 residues. Looking up the rest from reference TRBV5-1 and TRBJ2-2 gives the full variable domain: KAGVTQTPRYLIKTRGQQVTLSCSPISGHRSVSWYQQTPGQGLQFLFEYFSETQRNKGNFPGRFSGRQFSNSRSEMNVSTLELGDSALYLCASLRGDTGELFFGEGSRLTVL.

In DNA form, the CDR3 reads TGTGCCAGCAGCTTAGGGAGCTCGAACACCGGGGAGCTGTTTTTT. Its protein is CASSLGSSNTGELFF. V gene TRBV7-9 combines with J gene TRBJ2-2; no reliable D call. The CDR3 consists of 15 residues. Trimming removed 1 base at V and 0 bases at J, with 6 bases between. Germline V gene sequence: CDR1 SEHNR, CDR2 FQNEAQ (reference sequence).